The clone carrying this TCR beta chain showed up just once. This specimen comes from a study of blood T cell repertoires in COVID-19. Study at large: Samples representing acute and convalescent COVID-19 were sourced from the United States, Italy and Spain.

Original data processing: It was from reference gene primer amplification that nucleated cell counts were estimated. Sequenced by immunoSEQ multiplex PCR; TCRdb stores in-frame clones only, minus some. Clonal size and the V and J genes are those of that table, whereas D and trimming came from the DNA. Among roughly 70,000 clones listed, approximately 86% were seen once. Between the trimmed V and J ends, which lost 1 base and 8 bases, there was a span of 17 bases. Germline V CDR1 and CDR2: SGHTA, FQGNSA. The CDR3 covers 15 residues. Sequenced: peripheral blood. The receptor's source is a man at least 80 years old with COVID-19, enrolled during active disease. The chain has TRBV7-2 and TRBJ1-2; TRBD1 is a possible D gene (6 bases). CDR3 bases: TGTGCCAGCAGCTTAGAGGCTACAGGGTATCGGGGCTACACCTTC. Translation: CASSLEATGYRGYTF.